This entry describes one T cell receptor beta chain. The data stem from a study of blood T cell repertoires in COVID-19. Generated by immunoSEQ multiplex PCR, the TCRdb table keeps only in-frame clones and is missing some. Found here are 210,000 or so clones, 85% of them singletons; the top ten hold roughly 5.3%. The germline V gene has CDR1 KGHSH and CDR2 LQKENI. The CDR3 runs to 15 residues. Trimming took 6 bases from V and 4 from J, leaving 19 bases between them. This clonotype originated in a man in his fifties with COVID-19, enrolled during active disease. This chain joins TRBV18 and TRBJ2-7, with D perhaps TRBD2 (6 bases). The sample taken for sequencing was peripheral blood. The CDR3 DNA reads TGTGCCAGCTCCCCCACCGGGACTGAGGGTTACGAGCAGTACTTC. As protein: CASSPTGTEGYEQYF.